Listed below are T cell receptor beta chains from one sample, sequenced in a study of T cells in Graves' hyperthyroidism and ophthalmopathy. TCRdb processed the multiplex PCR reads anew with MiXCR; each CDR3 protein has one entry. The sample records around 200,000 distinct CDR3 sequences, around 20% being singletons. The sample comprised blood. Every receptor here comes from a man aged 40-49 years with Graves' hyperthyroidism. Both conserved end residues are trimmed from each CDR3. The order of the fields is D gene, J gene, clone size, V gene, CDR3 protein. D genes are given only for firm matches. Size is stated for part of the rows, as once, few or many counts, or as a class when the clone is expanded.

TRBD1	TRBJ2-5	-	TRBV2	ASSGTGEGTQY
-	TRBJ2-7	many	TRBV6-1	ASRGWGNVDEQY
-	TRBJ2-5	many	TRBV24-1	ATSDSLGRPKETQY
-	TRBJ2-2	-	TRBV7-2	ASSLADTGELF
-	TRBJ2-5	-	TRBV5-1	ASSLVGYQKTQY
TRBD1	TRBJ2-6	few	TRBV6-5	ASSYSGGNGANVLT
-	TRBJ1-5	many	TRBV20-1	SARDRRGGNQPQH
TRBD1	TRBJ1-2	many	TRBV10-1	ASSPGQYYGYT
-	TRBJ2-1	many	TRBV6-1	ASSEIWLGNEQF
TRBD1	TRBJ1-1	few	TRBV29-1	SVVGQMNTEAF
TRBD2	TRBJ2-5	-	TRBV12-3/TRBV12-4	ASRDGTSGNETQY
-	TRBJ2-1	-	TRBV20-1	SASLTERSYNEQF
-	TRBJ1-6	many	TRBV20-1	SSPSRTASSYNSPLH
-	TRBJ1-2	many	TRBV7-9	ASSATSYDYGYT
-	TRBJ2-3	-	TRBV30	ACPTPQDAQY
TRBD1	TRBJ1-5	many	TRBV27	ASSFSTGDQPQH
-	TRBJ1-1	few	TRBV12-3/TRBV12-4	ASISWVGDTEAF
TRBD1	TRBJ2-7	-	TRBV7-2	ASSLGPGQRNEQY
-	TRBJ1-2	-	TRBV29-1	SVARDPGGYT
-	TRBJ1-2	many	TRBV6-2/TRBV6-3	ASITPGRPYGYT
TRBD2	TRBJ2-1	-	TRBV6-5	ASSYAGGRYNEQF
-	TRBJ1-1	many	TRBV5-6	ASSWAALNTEAF
-	TRBJ2-7	many	TRBV5-1	ASSPQGSNEQY
-	TRBJ1-1	few	TRBV12-3/TRBV12-4	ASRPGPVEAF
-	TRBJ1-1	-	TRBV11-2	ASSTQKGGLSEAF
-	TRBJ1-1	many	TRBV30	AWSVQLRERAF
-	TRBJ2-3	many	TRBV12-3/TRBV12-4	ASSFGATATDTQY